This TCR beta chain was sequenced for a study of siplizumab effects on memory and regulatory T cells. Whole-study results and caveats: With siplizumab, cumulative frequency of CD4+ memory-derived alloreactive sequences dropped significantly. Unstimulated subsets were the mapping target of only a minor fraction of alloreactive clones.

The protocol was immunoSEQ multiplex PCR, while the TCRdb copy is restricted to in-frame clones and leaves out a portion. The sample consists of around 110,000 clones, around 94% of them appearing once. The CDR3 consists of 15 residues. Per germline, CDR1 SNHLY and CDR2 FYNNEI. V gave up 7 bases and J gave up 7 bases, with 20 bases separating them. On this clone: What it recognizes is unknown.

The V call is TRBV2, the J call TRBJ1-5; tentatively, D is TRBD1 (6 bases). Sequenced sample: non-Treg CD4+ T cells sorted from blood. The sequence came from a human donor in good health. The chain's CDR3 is CASNGGVGAEQPQHF. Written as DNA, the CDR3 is TGTGCCAGCAATGGTGGGGTGGGGGCTGAGCAGCCCCAGCATTTT.